The present entry profiles one TCR beta chain with its context. Its antigen is not identified. One entry per CDR3 protein results from TCRdb running MiXCR on the RT-PCR reads. The profile covers hundreds of thousands of distinct CDR3 sequences, with roughly 22% appearing a single time and over 9% taken by the ten largest. The CDR3 extends over 17 amino acids. The V and J ends lost 4 bases and 1 base respectively, with 19 bases between them. CDR1 ENHRY and CDR2 SYGVKD come from the germline V gene. This sample was included in a study of response to subunit inactivated influenza vaccine. Study results and limitations: T cells newly recruited by each seasonal influenza vaccination are few, the authors suggested.

The TCR comes from a man aged 45 to 75 who received an inactivated influenza vaccine. The starting material was PBMCs from blood, obtained less than 22 months after vaccination. The V call is TRBV10-3, the J call TRBJ1-1; D might be TRBD1 (5 bases). The CDR3 reads CAISVLPLWQGNTEAFF. The DNA of the CDR3 is TGTGCCATCAGTGTACTCCCCCTGTGGCAGGGGAACACTGAAGCTTTCTTT.